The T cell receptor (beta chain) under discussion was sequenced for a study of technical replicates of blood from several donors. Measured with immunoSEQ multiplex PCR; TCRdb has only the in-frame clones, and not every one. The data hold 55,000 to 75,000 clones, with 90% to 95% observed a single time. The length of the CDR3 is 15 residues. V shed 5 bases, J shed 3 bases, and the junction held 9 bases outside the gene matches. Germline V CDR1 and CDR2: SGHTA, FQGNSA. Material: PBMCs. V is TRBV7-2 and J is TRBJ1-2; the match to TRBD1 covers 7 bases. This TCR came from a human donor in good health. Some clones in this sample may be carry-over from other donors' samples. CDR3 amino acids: CASSRQGILDYGYTF. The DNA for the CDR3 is TGTGCCAGCAGCAGACAGGGAATTTTGGACTATGGCTACACCTTC.